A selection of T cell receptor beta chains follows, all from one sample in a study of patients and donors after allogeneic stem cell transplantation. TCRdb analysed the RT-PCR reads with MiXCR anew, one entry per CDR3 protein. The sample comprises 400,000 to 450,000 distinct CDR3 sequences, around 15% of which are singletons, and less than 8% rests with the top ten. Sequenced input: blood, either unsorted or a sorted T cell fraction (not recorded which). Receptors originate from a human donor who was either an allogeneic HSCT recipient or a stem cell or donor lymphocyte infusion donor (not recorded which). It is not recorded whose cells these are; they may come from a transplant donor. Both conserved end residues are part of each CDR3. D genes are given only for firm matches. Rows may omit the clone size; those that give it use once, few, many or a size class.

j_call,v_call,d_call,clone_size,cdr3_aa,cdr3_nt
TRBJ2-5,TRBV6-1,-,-,CASSTPSDGDGTQYF,TGTGCCAGCAGTACCCCCAGCGATGGGGATGGGACCCAGTACTTC
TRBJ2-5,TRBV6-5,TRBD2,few,CASSWGIAGETQYF,TGTGCCAGCAGTTGGGGGATAGCGGGAGAGACCCAGTACTTC
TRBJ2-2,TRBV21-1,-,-,CASSKADGTANTGELFF,TGTGCCAGCAGCAAAGCGGACGGCACTGCGAACACCGGGGAGCTGTTTTTT
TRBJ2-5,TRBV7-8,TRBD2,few,CASSPREGRGLETQYF,TGTGCCAGCAGCCCCCGGGAGGGAAGAGGGCTAGAGACCCAGTACTTC
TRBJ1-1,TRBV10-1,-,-,CASTMIEAFF,TGCGCCAGCACTATGATTGAAGCTTTCTTT
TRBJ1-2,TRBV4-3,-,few,CASSQEGGVGGYTF,TGCGCCAGCAGCCAAGAAGGGGGGGTCGGTGGCTACACCTTC
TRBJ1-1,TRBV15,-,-,CATSVGVRDPEAFF,TGTGCCACCAGTGTTGGAGTCAGGGACCCTGAAGCTTTCTTT
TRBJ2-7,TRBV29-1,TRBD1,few,CSVEYSGTGPYEQYF,TGCAGCGTTGAATACTCGGGGACAGGGCCCTACGAGCAGTACTTC
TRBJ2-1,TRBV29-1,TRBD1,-,CSALGTGLDEQFF,TGCAGCGCTCTCGGGACAGGGTTGGATGAGCAGTTCTTC
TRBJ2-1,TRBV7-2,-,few,CASRRGTANEQFF,TGTGCCAGCAGGCGCGGGACAGCCAATGAGCAGTTCTTC
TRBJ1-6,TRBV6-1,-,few,CASSDPGHSPLHF,TGTGCCAGCAGTGACCCCGGTCATTCACCCCTCCACTTT
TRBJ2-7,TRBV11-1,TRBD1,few,CASSRGTGRSYEQYF,TGTGCCAGCAGCCGTGGGACAGGGCGCTCCTACGAGCAGTACTTC
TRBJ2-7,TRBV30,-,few,CAWRDYQAAYEQYF,TGTGCCTGGAGGGACTACCAGGCGGCTTACGAGCAGTACTTC
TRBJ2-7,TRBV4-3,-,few,CASSQGRDSYEQYF,TGCGCCAGCAGCCAAGGAAGGGACTCCTACGAGCAGTACTTC
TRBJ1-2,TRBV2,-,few,CASRDGYTF,TGTGCCAGCAGGGATGGCTACACCTTC
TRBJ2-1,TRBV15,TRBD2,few,CATSRDVAGAPSPPF,TGTGCCACCAGCAGAGATGTAGCGGGAGCTCCCTCACCGCCCTTC
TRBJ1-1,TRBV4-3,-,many,CASSQDVKGDPEAFF,TGCGCCAGCAGCCAAGATGTAAAGGGTGACCCTGAAGCTTTCTTT
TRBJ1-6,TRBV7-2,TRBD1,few,CASSFQYRGSPLHF,TGTGCCAGCAGCTTCCAATACAGGGGGTCACCCCTCCACTTT
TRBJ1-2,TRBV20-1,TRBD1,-,CSARAGGSANYGYTF,TGCAGTGCTAGAGCAGGGGGCTCAGCTAACTATGGCTACACCTTC
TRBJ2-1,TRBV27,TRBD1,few,CASSLWRTGGIDEQFF,TGTGCCAGCAGTTTATGGAGAACAGGGGGGATCGATGAGCAGTTCTTC
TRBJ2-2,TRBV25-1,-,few,CASSEGNVGTGELFF,TGTGCCAGCAGTGAAGGGAATGTGGGGACCGGGGAGCTGTTTTTT
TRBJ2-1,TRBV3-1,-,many,CASSHTRTSYNEQFF,TGTGCCAGCAGCCATACAAGGACCTCCTACAATGAGCAGTTCTTC
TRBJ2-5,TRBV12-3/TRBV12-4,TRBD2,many,CASSFPAGGGETQYF,TGTGCCAGCAGTTTCCCAGCGGGGGGAGGAGAGACCCAGTACTTC
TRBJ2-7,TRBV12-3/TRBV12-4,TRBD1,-,CASSLGTGVGLSSYEQYF,TGTGCCAGCAGTTTAGGGACAGGGGTTGGCCTAAGCTCCTACGAGCAGTACTTC
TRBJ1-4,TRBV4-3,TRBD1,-,CASSRTGGEEEKLFF,TGCGCCAGCAGCCGGACAGGGGGAGAGGAGGAAAAACTGTTTTTT
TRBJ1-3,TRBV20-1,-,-,CSARWDSGNTIYF,TGCAGTGCTAGGTGGGACTCTGGAAACACCATATATTTT
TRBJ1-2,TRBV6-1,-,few,CASSEGKGYGYTF,TGTGCCAGCAGTGAAGGAAAAGGCTATGGCTACACCTTC
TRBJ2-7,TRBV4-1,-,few,CASSQDEGQGVDF,TGCGCCAGCAGCCAAGATGAAGGGCAGGGCGTAGACTTC
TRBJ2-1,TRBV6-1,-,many,CASSALVYNNEQFF,TGTGCCAGCAGTGCATTAGTTTATAACAATGAGCAGTTCTTC
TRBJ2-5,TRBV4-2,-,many,CASSPINSDLQETQYF,TGTGCCAGCAGCCCCATAAACAGTGACCTCCAAGAGACCCAGTACTTC
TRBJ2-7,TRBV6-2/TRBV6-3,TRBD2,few,CASRTKGLGTRAYEQYF,TGTGCCAGCAGAACCAAGGGTTTGGGGACTAGGGCCTACGAGCAGTACTTC
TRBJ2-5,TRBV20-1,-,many,CSASGEETQYF,TGCAGTGCTAGTGGGGAAGAGACCCAGTACTTC
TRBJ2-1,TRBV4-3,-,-,CASSQDHLVNEQFF,TGCGCCAGCAGCCAAGATCATTTAGTCAATGAGCAGTTCTTC
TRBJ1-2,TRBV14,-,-,CASSQLVTNYGYTF,TGTGCCAGCAGCCAATTGGTGACTAACTATGGCTACACCTTC
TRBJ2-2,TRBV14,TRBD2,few,CASSQRGLADITGELFF,TGTGCCAGCAGCCAGAGAGGGCTAGCGGATATCACCGGGGAGCTGTTTTTT
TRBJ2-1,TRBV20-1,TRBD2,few,CSATSGRAPSSYNEQFF,TGCAGTGCTACTAGCGGGAGGGCCCCAAGCTCCTACAATGAGCAGTTCTTC
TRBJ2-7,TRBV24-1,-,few,CATSDALVYEQYF,TGTGCCACCAGTGACGCACTAGTCTACGAGCAGTACTTC
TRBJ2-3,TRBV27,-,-,CASSLGQDSTDTQYF,TGTGCCAGCAGTTTGGGGCAGGACAGCACAGATACGCAGTATTTT
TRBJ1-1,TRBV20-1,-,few,CSAQDGVVAFF,TGCAGTGCCCAAGACGGGGTGGTGGCTTTCTTT
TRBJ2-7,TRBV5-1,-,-,CASSFMSGLGEQYF,TGCGCCAGCAGCTTTATGTCAGGGTTGGGCGAGCAGTACTTC
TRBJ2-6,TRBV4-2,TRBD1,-,CASSHGQGGANVLTF,TGTGCCAGCAGCCACGGACAGGGGGGAGCCAACGTCCTGACTTTC
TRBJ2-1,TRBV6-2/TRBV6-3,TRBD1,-,CASSPDRGIGQFF,TGTGCCAGCAGTCCAGACAGGGGAATAGGGCAGTTCTTC
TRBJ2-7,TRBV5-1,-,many,CASSSGHRYEQYF,TGCGCCAGCAGCTCCGGACACCGGTACGAGCAGTACTTC
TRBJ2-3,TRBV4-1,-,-,CASSTAISTDTQYF,TGCGCCAGCAGTACCGCTATTTCCACAGATACGCAGTATTTT
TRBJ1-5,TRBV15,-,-,CATSRGGESNQPQHF,TGTGCCACCAGCAGGGGGGGCGAATCCAATCAGCCCCAGCATTTT
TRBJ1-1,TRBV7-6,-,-,CASVRGRDTEAFF,TGTGCCAGTGTCCGGGGGCGTGACACTGAAGCTTTCTTT
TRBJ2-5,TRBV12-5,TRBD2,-,CASGLLAGGPLMETQYF,TGTGCTAGTGGTTTATTAGCGGGGGGGCCACTTATGGAGACCCAGTACTTC
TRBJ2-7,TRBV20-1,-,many,CSARDHVGTYEQYF,TGCAGTGCTAGAGATCACGTAGGAACCTACGAGCAGTACTTC
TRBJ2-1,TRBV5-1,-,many,CASSLSSSSYNEQFF,TGCGCCAGCAGCTTGTCCAGTAGCTCCTACAATGAGCAGTTCTTC
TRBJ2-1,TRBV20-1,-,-,CSASSGASYNEQFF,TGCAGTGCTTCCTCGGGGGCGTCCTACAATGAGCAGTTCTTC
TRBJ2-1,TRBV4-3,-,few,CASSQRSGNEQFF,TGCGCCAGCAGCCAAAGGAGCGGGAATGAGCAGTTCTTC
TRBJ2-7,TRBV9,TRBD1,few,CASSVGQGTDSEQYF,TGTGCCAGCAGCGTAGGACAGGGGACGGACAGCGAGCAGTACTTC
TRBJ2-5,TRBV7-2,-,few,CASSLGALRGGKTQYF,TGTGCCAGCAGCTTAGGTGCCCTAAGGGGGGGGAAGACCCAGTACTTC
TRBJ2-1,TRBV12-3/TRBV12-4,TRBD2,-,CASTLVRKREFNEQFF,TGTGCCAGCACCCTCGTTAGGAAGCGGGAGTTCAATGAGCAGTTCTTC
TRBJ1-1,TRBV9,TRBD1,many,CASSTGQGAVTEAFF,TGTGCCAGCAGCACGGGACAGGGGGCGGTAACTGAAGCTTTCTTT
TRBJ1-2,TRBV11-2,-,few,CASNQRPGQTYGYTF,TGTGCCAGCAACCAGAGACCGGGTCAAACCTATGGCTACACCTTC
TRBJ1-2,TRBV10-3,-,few,CATWKDLSVASYGYTF,TGTGCCACGTGGAAGGATCTAAGTGTAGCAAGCTATGGCTACACCTTC
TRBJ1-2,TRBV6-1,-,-,CATSRGGGYGYTF,TGTGCCACCTCACGAGGGGGGGGGTATGGCTACACCTTC
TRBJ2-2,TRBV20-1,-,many,CSARSNTGELFF,TGCAGTGCTAGAAGTAACACCGGGGAGCTGTTTTTT